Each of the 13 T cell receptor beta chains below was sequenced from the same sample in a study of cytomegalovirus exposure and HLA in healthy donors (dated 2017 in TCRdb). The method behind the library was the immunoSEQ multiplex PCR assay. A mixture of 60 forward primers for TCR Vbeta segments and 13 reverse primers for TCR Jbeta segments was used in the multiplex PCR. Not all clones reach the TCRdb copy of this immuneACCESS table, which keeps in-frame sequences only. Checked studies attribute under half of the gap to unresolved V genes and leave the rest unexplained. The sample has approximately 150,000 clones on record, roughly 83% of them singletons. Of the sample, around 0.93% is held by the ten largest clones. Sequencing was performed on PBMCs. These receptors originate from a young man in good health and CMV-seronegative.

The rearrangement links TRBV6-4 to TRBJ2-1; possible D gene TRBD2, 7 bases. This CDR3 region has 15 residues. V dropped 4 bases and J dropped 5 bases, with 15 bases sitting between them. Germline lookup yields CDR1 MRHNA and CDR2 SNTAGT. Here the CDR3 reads CASSVGGGADNEQFF. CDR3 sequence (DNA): TGTGCCAGCAGTGTAGGTGGGGGGGCAGACAATGAGCAGTTCTTC.

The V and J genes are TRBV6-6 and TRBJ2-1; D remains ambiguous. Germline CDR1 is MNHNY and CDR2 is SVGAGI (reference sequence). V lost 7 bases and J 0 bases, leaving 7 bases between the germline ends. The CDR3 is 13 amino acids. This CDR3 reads CASTPSSYNEQFF. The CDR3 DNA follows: TGTGCCAGCACACCGAGCTCCTACAATGAGCAGTTCTTC.

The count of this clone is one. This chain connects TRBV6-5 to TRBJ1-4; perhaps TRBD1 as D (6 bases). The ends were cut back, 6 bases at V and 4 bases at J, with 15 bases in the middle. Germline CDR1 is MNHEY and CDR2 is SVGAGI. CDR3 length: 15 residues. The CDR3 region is CASSRSGHINEKLFF. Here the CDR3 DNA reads TGTGCCAGCAGCAGGTCGGGACACATTAATGAAAAACTGTTTTTT.

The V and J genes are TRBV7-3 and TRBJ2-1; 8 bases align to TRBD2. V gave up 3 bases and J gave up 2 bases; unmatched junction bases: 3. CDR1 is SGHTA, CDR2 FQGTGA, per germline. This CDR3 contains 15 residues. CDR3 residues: CASSLGLVTYNEQFF. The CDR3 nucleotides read TGTGCCAGCAGCTTGGGACTAGTAACCTACAATGAGCAGTTCTTC. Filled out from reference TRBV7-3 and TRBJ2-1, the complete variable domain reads GAGVSQTPSNKVTEKGKYVELRCDPISGHTALYWYRQSLGQGPEFLIYFQGTGAADDSGLPNDRFFAVRPEGSVSTLKIQRTERGDSAVYLCASSLGLVTYNEQFFGPGTRLTVL.

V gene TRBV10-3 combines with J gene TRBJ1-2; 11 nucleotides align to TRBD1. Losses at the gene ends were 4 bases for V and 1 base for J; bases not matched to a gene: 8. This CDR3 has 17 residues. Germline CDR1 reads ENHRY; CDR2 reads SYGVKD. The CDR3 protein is CAISGPGQGGHNYGYTF. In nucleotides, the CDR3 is TGTGCCATCAGTGGGCCGGGACAGGGGGGCCATAACTATGGCTACACCTTC.

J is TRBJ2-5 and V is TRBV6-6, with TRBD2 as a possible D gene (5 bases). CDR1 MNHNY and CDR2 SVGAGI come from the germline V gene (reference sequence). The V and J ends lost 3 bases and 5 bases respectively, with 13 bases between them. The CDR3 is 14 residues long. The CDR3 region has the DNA TGTGCCAGCAGTTATACTCGGCTAGCTGAGACCCAGTACTTC. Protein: CASSYTRLAETQYF.

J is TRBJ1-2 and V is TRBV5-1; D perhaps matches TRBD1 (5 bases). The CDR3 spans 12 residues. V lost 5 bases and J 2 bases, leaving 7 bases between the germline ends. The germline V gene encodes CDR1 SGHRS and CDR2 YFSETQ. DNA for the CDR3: TGCGCCAGCAGTTGGGGCAACTATGGCTACACCTTC. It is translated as CASSWGNYGYTF.

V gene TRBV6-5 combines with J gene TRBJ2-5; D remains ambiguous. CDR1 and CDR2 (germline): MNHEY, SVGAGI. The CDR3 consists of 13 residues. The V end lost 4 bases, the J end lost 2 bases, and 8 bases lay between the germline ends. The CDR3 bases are TGTGCCAGCAGTTTAATGAGACAAGAGACCCAGTACTTC. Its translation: CASSLMRQETQYF.

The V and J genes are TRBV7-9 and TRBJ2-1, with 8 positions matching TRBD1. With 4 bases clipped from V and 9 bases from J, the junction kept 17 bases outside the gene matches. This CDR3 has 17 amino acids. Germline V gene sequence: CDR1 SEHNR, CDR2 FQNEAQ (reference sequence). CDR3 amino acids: CASSSGPGTGSRSEQFF. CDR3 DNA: TGTGCCAGCAGCTCCGGACCCGGGACAGGATCTCGCAGTGAGCAGTTCTTC.

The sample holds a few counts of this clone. The CDR3 loop is CASSEAGNTGELFF. The CDR3, as DNA: TGTGCCAGCAGTGAAGCGGGGAACACCGGGGAGCTGTTTTTT. J is TRBJ2-2 and V is TRBV25-1, with D perhaps TRBD2 (5 bases). Germline CDR1 reads MGHDK; CDR2 reads SYGVNS. This CDR3 region has 14 residues. Trimming pared 2 bases from V and 1 base from J, leaving 5 bases between. The full variable domain, completed using reference TRBV25-1 and TRBJ2-2, is EADIYQTPRYLVIGTGKKITLECSQTMGHDKMYWYQQDPGMELHLIHYSYGVNSTEKGDLSSESTVSRIRTEHFPLTLESARPSHTSQYLCASSEAGNTGELFFGEGSRLTVL.

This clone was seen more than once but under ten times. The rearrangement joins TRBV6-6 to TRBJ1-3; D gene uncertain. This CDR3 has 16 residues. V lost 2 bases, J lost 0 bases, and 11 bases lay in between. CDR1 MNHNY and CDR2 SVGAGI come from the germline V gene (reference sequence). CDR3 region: CASSYQPAGSGNTIYF. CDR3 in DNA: TGTGCCAGCAGTTACCAGCCGGCAGGCTCTGGAAACACCATATATTTT.

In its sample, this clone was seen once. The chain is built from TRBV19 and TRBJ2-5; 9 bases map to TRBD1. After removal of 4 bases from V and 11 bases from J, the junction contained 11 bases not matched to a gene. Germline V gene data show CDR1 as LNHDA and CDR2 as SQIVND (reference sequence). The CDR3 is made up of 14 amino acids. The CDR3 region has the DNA TGTGCCAGTAGTACAGGGACAGGGTTCGGGGAGCAGTACTTC. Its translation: CASSTGTGFGEQYF.

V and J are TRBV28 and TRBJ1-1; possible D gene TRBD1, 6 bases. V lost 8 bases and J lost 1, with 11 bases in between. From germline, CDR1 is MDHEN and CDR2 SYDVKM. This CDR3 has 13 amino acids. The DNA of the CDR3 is TGTGCCAGCCTAGGGGGGGGGAACACTGAAGCTTTCTTT. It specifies CASLGGGNTEAFF.